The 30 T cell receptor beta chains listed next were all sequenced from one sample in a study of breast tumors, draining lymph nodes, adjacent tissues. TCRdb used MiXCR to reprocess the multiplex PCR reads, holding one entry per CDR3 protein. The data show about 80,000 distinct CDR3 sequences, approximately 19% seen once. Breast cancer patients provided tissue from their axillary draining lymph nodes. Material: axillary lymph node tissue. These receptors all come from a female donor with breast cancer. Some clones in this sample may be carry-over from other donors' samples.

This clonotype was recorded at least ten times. The CDR3 here is CASSPEVHYGYTF. CDR3 nucleotide sequence: TGCGCCAGCAGCCCAGAGGTCCACTATGGCTACACCTTC. The V and J genes are TRBV5-1 and TRBJ1-2, with D hard to call. Germline values: CDR1 SGHRS, CDR2 YFSETQ. The CDR3 is 13 residues long. V was shortened by 4 bases and J by 3 bases, with 10 bases between the two germline ends. The full variable domain, its missing parts supplied by reference TRBV5-1 and TRBJ1-2, is KAGVTQTPRYLIKTRGQQVTLSCSPISGHRSVSWYQQTPGQGLQFLFEYFSETQRNKGNFPGRFSGRQFSNSRSEMNVSTLELGDSALYLCASSPEVHYGYTFGSGTRLTVV.

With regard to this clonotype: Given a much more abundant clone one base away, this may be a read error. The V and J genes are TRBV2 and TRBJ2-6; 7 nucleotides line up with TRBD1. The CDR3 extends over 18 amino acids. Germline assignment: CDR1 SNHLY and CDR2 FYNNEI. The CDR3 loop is CASRRGRQGSSGANVLAF. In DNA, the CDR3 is TGTGCCAGCAGGAGGGGGCGACAGGGAAGCTCTGGGGCCAACGTCCTGGCTTTC. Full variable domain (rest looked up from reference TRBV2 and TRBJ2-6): EPEVTQTPSHQVTQMGQEVILRCVPISNHLYFYWYRQILGQKVEFLVSFYNNEISEKSEIFDDQFSVERPDGSNFTLKIRSTKLEDSAMYFCASRRGRQGSSGANVLAFGAGSRLTVL.

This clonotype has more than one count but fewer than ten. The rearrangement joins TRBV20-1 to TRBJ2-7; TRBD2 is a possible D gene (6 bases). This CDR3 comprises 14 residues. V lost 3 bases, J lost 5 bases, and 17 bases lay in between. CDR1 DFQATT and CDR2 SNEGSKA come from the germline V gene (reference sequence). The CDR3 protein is CSASQGAGFNEQYF. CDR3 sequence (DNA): TGCAGTGCTAGTCAGGGAGCGGGCTTCAACGAGCAGTACTTC.

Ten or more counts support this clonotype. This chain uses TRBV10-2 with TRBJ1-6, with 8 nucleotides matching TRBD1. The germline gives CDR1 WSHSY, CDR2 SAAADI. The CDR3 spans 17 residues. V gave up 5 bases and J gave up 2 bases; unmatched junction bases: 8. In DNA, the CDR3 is TGCGCCAGCAGTCGGACAGGGTTCGATACCTATAATTCACCCCTCCACTTT. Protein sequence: CASSRTGFDTYNSPLHF.

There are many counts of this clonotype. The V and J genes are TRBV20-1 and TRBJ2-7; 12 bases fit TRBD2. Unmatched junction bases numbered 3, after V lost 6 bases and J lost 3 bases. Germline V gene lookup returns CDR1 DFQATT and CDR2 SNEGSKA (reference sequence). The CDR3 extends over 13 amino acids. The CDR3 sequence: CSAPGLAGYEQYF. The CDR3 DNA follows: TGCAGTGCCCCGGGACTAGCGGGCTACGAGCAGTACTTC.

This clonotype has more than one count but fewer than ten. The CDR3 nucleotides are TGTGCCAGCAGAGTACAGGGGGGCCAAGAGACCCAGTACTTC. Translated, it gives CASRVQGGQETQYF. V is TRBV28 and J is TRBJ2-5; 8 nucleotides line up with TRBD1. CDR3 length: 14 amino acids. Germline-derived CDR1 and CDR2 are MDHEN and SYDVKM. The V segment lost 6 bases and the J segment 1 base; nucleotides outside the gene matches: 4.

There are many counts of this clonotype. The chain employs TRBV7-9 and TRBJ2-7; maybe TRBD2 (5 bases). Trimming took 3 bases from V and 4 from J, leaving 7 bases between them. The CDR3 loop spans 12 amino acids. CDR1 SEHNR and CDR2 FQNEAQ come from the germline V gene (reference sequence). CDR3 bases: TGTGCCAGCAGCTTTCGGGGTTACGAGCAGTACTTC. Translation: CASSFRGYEQYF.

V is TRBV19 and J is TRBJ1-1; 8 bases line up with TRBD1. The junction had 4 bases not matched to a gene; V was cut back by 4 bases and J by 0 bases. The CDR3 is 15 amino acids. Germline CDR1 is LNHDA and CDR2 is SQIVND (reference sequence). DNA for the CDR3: TGTGCCAGTAGTAGGGGGACAGGTCTGAACACTGAAGCTTTCTTT. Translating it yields CASSRGTGLNTEAFF.

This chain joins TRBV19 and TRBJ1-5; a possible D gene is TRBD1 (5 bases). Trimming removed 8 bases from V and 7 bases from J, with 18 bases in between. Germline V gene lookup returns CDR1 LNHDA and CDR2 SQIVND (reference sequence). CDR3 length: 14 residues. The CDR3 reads CASGDRGERQPQHF. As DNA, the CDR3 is TGTGCCAGTGGTGATCGGGGGGAGAGGCAGCCCCAGCATTTT.

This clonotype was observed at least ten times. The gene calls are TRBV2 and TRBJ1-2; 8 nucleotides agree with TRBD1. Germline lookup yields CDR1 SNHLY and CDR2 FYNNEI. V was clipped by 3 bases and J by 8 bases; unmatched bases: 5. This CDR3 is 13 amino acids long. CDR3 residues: CASSDTGGGGYTF. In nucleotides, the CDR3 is TGTGCCAGCAGTGACACAGGGGGTGGAGGCTACACCTTC. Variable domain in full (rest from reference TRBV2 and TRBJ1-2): EPEVTQTPSHQVTQMGQEVILRCVPISNHLYFYWYRQILGQKVEFLVSFYNNEISEKSEIFDDQFSVERPDGSNFTLKIRSTKLEDSAMYFCASSDTGGGGYTFGSGTRLTVV.

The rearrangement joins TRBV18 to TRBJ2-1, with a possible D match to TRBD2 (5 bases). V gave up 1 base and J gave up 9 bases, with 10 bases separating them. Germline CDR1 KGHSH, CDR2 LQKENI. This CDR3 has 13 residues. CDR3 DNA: TGTGCCAGCTCACCACAACGGGATGTTGAGCAGTTCTTC. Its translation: CASSPQRDVEQFF.

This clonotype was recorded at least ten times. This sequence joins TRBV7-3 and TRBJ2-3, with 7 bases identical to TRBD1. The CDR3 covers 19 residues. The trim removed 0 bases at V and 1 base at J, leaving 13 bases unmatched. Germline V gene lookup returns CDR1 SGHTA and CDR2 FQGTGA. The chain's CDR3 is CASSLTSLSRQGRTDTQYF. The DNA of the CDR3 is TGTGCCAGCAGCTTAACCTCCTTATCGAGACAGGGACGCACAGATACGCAGTATTTT.

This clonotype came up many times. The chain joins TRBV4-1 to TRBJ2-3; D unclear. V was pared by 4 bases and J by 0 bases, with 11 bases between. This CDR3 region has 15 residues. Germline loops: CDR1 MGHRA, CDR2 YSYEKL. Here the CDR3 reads CASSRVISSTDTQYF. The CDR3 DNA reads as TGCGCCAGCAGCCGAGTGATTTCTAGCACAGATACGCAGTATTTT.

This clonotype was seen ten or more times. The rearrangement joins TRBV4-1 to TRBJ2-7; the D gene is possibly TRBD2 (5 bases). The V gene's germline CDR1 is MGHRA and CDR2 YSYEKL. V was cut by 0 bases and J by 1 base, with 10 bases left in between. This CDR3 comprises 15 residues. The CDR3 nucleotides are TGCGCCAGCAGCCAAGATCAGAGGGATTCCTACGAGCAGTACTTC. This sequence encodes CASSQDQRDSYEQYF.

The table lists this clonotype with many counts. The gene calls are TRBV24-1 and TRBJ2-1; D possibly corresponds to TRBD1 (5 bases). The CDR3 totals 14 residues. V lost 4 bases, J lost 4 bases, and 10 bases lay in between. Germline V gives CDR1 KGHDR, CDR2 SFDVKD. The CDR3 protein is CATSDYRQYNEQFF. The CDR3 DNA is TGTGCCACCAGTGACTACCGACAGTACAATGAGCAGTTCTTC.

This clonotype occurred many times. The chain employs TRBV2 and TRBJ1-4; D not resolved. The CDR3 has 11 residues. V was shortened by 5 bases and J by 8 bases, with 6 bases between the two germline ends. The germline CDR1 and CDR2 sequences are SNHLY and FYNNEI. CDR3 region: CASSRSEKLFF. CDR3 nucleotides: TGTGCCAGCAGTAGATCCGAAAAACTGTTTTTT.

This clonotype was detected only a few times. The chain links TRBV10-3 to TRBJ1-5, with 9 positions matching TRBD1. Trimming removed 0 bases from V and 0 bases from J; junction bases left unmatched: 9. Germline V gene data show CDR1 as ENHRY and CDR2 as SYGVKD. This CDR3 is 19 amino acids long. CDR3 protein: CAISESFGQGILSNQPQHF. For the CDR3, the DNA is TGTGCCATCAGTGAGTCGTTCGGACAGGGGATCCTTAGCAATCAGCCCCAGCATTTT.

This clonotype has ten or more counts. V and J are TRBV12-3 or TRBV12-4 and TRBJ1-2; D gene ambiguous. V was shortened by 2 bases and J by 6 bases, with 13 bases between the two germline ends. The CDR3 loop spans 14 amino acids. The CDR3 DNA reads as TGTGCCAGCAGTTTACGGGCAGGCCTAGATGGCTACACCTTC. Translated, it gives CASSLRAGLDGYTF.

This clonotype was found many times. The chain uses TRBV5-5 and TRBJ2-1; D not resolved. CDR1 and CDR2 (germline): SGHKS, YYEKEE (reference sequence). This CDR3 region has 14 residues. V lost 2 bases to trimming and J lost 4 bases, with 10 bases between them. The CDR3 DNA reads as TGTGCCAGCAGCTTCCCTGGGCTTTACAATGAGCAGTTCTTC. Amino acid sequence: CASSFPGLYNEQFF.

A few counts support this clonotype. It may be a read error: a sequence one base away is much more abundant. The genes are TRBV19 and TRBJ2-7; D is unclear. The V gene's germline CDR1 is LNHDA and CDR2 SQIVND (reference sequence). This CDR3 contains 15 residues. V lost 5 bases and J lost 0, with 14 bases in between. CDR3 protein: CASSVRAFSSYEQYF. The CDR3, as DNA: TGTGCCAGTAGTGTTAGGGCCTTCAGCTCCTACGAGCAGTACTTC.

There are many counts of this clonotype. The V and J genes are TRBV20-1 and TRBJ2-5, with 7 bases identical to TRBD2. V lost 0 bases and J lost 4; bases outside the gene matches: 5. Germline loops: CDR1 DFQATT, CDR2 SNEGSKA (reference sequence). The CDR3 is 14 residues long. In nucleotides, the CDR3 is TGCAGTGCTAGAGATGGGGTAGCGGGAGAGACCCAGTACTTC. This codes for CSARDGVAGETQYF.

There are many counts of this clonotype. DNA for the CDR3: TGTGCCAGCAGCTCGAAGCGGGAGGGCCTGAATGAGCAGTTCTTC. It is translated as CASSSKREGLNEQFF. The genes are TRBV7-3 and TRBJ2-1; the match to TRBD2 covers 10 bases. The CDR3 totals 15 residues. Germline V lookup: CDR1 SGHTA, CDR2 FQGTGA. The V segment lost 4 bases and the J segment 7 bases; nucleotides outside the gene matches: 7.

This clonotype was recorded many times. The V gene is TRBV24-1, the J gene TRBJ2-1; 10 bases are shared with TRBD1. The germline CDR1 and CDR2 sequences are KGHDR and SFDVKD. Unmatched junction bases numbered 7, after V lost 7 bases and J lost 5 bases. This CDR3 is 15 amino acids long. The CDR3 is CATSAPGQGNNEQFF. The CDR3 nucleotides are TGTGCCACCAGCGCGCCGGGACAGGGGAACAATGAGCAGTTCTTC.

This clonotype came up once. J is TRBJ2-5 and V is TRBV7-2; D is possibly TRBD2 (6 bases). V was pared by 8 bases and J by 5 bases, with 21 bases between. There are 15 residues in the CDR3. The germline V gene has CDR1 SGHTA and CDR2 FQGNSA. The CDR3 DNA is TGTGCCAGCGGCTCGCGGGGCGGGGTACAGGAGACCCAGTACTTC. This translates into CASGSRGGVQETQYF.

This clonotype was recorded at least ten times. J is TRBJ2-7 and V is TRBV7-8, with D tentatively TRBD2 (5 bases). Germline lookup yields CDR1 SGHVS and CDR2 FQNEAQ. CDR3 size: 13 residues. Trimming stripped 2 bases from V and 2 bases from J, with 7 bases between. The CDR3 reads CASSLSGPYEQYF. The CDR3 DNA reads TGTGCCAGCAGCTTAAGCGGCCCCTACGAGCAGTACTTC.

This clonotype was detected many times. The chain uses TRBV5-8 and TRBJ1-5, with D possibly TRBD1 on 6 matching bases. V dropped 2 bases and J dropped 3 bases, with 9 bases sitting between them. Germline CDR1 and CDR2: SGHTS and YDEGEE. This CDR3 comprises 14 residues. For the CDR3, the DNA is TGTGCCAGCAGCTTTGGGACACCCAATCAGCCCCAGCATTTT. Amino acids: CASSFGTPNQPQHF.

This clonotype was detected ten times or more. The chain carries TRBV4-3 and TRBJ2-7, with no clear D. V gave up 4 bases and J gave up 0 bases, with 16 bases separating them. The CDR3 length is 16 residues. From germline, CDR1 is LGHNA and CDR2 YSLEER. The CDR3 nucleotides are TGCGCCAGCAGCCTTAAACACACCATTCCCTCCTACGAGCAGTACTTC. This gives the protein CASSLKHTIPSYEQYF.

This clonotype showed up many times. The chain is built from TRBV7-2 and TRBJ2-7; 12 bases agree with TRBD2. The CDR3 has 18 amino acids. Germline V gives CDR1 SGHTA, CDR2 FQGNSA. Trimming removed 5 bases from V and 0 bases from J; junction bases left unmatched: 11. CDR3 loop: CASSKGLAGTRSSYEQYF. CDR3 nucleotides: TGTGCCAGCAGCAAGGGACTAGCGGGTACCCGAAGCTCCTACGAGCAGTACTTC.

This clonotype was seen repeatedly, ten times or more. In nucleotides, the CDR3 is TGCGCCAGCAGCCGGACTAGCGGGAGGTACGAGCAGTACTTC. Protein product: CASSRTSGRYEQYF. V and J are TRBV4-1 and TRBJ2-7; 14 positions agree with TRBD2. The V and J ends lost 4 bases and 4 bases, in that order; junction bases with no gene match: 0. Germline lookup yields CDR1 MGHRA and CDR2 YSYEKL. This CDR3 is 14 amino acids long.

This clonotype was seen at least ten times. CDR3 in amino acids: CASSLRQGARDEQFF. The CDR3 bases are TGTGCCAGCAGCTTACGACAGGGGGCACGGGATGAGCAGTTCTTC. The chain employs TRBV7-9 and TRBJ2-1; 10 bases are a match to TRBD1. The CDR3 consists of 15 residues. Trimming at V came to 2 bases and at J to 8 bases, leaving 6 bases not matched to a gene. From germline, CDR1 is SEHNR and CDR2 FQNEAQ (reference sequence).